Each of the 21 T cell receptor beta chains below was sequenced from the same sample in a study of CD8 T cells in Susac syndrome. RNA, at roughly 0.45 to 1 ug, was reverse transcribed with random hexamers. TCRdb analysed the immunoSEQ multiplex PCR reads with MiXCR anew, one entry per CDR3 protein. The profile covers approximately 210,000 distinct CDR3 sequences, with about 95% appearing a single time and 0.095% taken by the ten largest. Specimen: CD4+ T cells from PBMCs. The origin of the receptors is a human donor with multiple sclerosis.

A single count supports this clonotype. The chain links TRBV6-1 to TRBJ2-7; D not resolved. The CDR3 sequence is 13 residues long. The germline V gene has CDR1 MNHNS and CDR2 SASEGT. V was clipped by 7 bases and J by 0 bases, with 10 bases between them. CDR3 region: CASKVGNSYEQYF. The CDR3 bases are TGTGCCAGCAAGGTAGGGAACTCCTACGAGCAGTACTTC.

CDR3 in amino acids: CATSGTRGNEQFF. Here the CDR3 DNA reads TGTGCCACCAGCGGGACTAGGGGCAATGAGCAGTTCTTC. The chain carries TRBV24-1 and TRBJ2-1, with 8 bases matching TRBD2. Per the germline V gene, CDR1 is KGHDR and CDR2 is SFDVKD. With 7 bases clipped from V and 6 bases from J, the junction kept 4 bases outside the gene matches. CDR3 length: 13 residues.

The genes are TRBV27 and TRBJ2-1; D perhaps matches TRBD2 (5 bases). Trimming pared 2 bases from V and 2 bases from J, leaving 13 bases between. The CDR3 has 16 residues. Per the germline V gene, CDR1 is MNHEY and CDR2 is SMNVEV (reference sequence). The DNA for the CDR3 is TGTGCCAGCAGTTTAACGCGGGCTGGCCCCTACAATGAGCAGTTCTTC. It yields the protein CASSLTRAGPYNEQFF.

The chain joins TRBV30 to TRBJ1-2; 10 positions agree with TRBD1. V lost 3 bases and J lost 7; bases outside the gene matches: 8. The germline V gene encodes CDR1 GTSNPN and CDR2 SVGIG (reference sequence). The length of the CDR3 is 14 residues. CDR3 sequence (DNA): TGTGCCTGGAGCCGGGGACAGGGGTTTAGTGGCTACACCTTC. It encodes CAWSRGQGFSGYTF.

CDR3 in amino acids: CASSPVLWTTEAFF. CDR3 coding DNA: TGTGCCAGCAGCCCCGTCCTATGGACCACTGAAGCTTTCTTT. V and J are TRBV28 and TRBJ1-1, with no clear D. CDR3 length: 14 amino acids. The V end was cut by 6 bases, the J end by 4 bases, with 15 bases between. Germline CDR1 and CDR2: MDHEN and SYDVKM.

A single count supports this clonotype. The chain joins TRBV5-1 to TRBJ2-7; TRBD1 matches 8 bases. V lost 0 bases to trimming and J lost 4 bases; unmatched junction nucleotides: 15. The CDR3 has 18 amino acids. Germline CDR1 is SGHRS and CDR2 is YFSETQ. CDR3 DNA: TGCGCCAGCAGCTTGGGCTGGGCGATGGACAGGGTCAGATACGAGCAGTACTTC. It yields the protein CASSLGWAMDRVRYEQYF.

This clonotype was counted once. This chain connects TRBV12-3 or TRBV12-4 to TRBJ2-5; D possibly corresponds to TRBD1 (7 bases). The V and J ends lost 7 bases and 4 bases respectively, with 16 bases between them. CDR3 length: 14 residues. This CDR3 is CASTSGGSRETQYF. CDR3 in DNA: TGTGCCAGCACCTCAGGGGGGTCGAGAGAGACCCAGTACTTC.

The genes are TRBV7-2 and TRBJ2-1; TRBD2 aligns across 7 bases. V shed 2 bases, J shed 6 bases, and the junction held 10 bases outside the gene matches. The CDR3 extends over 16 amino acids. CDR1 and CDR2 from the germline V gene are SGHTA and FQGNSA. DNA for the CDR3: TGTGCCAGCAGCTTACGGGCGGGGGATATGATCAATGAGCAGTTCTTC. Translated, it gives CASSLRAGDMINEQFF.

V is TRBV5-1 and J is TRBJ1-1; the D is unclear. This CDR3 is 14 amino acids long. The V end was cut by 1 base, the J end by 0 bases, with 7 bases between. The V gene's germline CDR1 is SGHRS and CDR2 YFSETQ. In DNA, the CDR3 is TGCGCCAGCAGCTTGAGGGCGATGAACACTGAAGCTTTCTTT. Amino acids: CASSLRAMNTEAFF.

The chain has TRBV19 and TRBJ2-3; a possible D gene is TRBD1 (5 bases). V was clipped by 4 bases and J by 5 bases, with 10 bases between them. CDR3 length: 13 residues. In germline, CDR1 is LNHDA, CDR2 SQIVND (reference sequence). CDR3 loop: CASSTRVRDTQYF. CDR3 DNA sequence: TGTGCCAGTAGTACCAGGGTCAGAGATACGCAGTATTTT.

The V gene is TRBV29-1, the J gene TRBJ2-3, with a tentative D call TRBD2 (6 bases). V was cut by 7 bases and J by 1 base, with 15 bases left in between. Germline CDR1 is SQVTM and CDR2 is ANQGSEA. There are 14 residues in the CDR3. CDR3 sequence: CSALTSVGTDTQYF. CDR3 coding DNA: TGCAGCGCGCTGACTAGTGTGGGCACAGATACGCAGTATTTT.

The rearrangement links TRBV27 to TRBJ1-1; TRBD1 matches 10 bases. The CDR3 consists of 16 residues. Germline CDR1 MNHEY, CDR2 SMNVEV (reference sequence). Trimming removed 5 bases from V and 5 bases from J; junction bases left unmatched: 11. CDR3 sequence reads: CASSGWTGGRRTEAFF. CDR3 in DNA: TGTGCCAGCAGTGGATGGACAGGGGGTCGTCGGACTGAAGCTTTCTTT.

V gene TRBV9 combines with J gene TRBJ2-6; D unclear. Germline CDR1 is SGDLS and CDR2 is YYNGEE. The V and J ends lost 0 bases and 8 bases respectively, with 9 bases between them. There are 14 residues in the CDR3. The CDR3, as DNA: TGTGCCAGCAGCGTAGGCCCCCCCTCCAACGTCCTGACTTTC. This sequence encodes CASSVGPPSNVLTF.

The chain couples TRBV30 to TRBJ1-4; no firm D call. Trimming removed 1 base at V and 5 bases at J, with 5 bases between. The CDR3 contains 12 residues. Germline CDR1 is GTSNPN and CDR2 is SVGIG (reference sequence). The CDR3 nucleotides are TGTGCCTGGAGTGGGCAAAATGAAAAACTGTTTTTT. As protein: CAWSGQNEKLFF.

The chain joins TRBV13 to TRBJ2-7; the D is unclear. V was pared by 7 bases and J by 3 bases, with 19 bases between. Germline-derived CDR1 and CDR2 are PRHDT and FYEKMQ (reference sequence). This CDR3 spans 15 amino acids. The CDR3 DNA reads TGTGCCAGCAACAAATTCGACTCATCTGTCTACGAGCAGTACTTC. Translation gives CASNKFDSSVYEQYF.

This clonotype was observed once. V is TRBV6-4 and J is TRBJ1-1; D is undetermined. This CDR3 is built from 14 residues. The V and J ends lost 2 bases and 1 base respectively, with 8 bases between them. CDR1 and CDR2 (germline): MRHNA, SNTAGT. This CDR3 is CASSDGQTNTEAFF. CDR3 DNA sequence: TGTGCCAGCAGTGACGGGCAGACGAACACTGAAGCTTTCTTT.

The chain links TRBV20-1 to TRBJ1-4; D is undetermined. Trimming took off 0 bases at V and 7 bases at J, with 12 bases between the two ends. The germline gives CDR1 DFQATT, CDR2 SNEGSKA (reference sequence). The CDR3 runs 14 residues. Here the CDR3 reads CSARDFGAGEKLFF. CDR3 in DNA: TGCAGTGCTAGAGATTTTGGCGCGGGTGAAAAACTGTTTTTT.

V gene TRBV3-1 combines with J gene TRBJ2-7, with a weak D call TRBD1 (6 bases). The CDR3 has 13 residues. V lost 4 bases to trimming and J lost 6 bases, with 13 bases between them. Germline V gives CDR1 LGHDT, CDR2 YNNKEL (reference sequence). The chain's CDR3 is CASSLLQGSEQYF. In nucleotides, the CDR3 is TGTGCCAGCAGCCTATTACAGGGCAGCGAGCAGTACTTC.

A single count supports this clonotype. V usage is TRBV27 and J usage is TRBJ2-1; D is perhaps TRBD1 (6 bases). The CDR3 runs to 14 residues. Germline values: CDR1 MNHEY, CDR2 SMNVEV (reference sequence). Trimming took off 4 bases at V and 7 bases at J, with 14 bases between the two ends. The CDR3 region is CASSSQGWRNEQFF. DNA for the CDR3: TGTGCCAGCAGTTCACAGGGTTGGAGGAATGAGCAGTTCTTC.

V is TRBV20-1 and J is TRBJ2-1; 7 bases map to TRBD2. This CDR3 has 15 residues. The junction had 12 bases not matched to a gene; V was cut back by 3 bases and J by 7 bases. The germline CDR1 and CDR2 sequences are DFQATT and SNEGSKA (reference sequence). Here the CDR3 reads CSASILAAGRNEQFF. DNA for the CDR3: TGCAGTGCTAGTATTCTAGCGGCCGGGAGGAATGAGCAGTTCTTC.

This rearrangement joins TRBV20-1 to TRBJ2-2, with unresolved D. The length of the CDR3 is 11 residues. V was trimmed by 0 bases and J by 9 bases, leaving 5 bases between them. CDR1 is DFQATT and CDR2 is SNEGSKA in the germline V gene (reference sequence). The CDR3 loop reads CSARDRRELFF. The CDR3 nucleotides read TGCAGTGCTAGAGATCGGCGGGAGCTGTTTTTT.